The entry below gives a single T cell receptor (beta chain) sequence along with its context. Its antigen is still unknown. In the PCR, 60 Vbeta and 13 Jbeta primers were used. Measured with immunoSEQ multiplex PCR; TCRdb has only the in-frame clones, and not every one. The sample has 63,000 or so clones; around four fifths are singletons. This record belongs to a study of cytomegalovirus exposure and HLA in healthy donors. Study-level background: Out of approximately 170 million T cells, an earlier analysis found around 120 million unique TCR beta sequences in total. Study results and caveats: HLA alleles were associated with some 17,000 TCR beta sequences in a later analysis at 0.05 false discovery rate. A missense variant in DCLRE1C was later tied to TCR beta V- and J-gene trimming.

CDR3 length: 14 residues. V shed 6 bases, J shed 3 bases, and the junction held 2 bases outside the gene matches. CDR1 is MDHEN, CDR2 SYDVKM, per germline. The donors gave bone marrow, and they were healthy. The clonotype was recovered from a woman aged 25 to 39 in good health and CMV-seropositive. Material for sequencing was PBMCs. The chain recombines TRBV28 with TRBJ1-1; 12 nucleotides line up with TRBD1. CDR3 protein: CASRGQGAHTEAFF. The DNA for the CDR3 is TGTGCCAGCAGGGGACAGGGGGCGCACACTGAAGCTTTCTTT.